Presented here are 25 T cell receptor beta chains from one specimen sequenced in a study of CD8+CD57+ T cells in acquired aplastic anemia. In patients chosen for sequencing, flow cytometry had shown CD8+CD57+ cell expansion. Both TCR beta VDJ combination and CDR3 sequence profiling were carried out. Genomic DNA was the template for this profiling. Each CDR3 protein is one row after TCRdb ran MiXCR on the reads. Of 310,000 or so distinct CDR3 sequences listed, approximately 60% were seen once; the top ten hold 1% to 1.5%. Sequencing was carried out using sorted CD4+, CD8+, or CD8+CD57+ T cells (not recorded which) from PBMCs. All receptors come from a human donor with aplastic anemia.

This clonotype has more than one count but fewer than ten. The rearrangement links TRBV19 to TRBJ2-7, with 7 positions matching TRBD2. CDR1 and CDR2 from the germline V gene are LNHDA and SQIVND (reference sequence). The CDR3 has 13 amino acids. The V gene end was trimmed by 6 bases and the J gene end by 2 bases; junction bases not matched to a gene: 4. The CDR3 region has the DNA TGTGCCAGTAGCCCGGGACTAACCTACGAGCAGTACTTC. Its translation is CASSPGLTYEQYF.

CDR3 sequence reads: CSVQPRAGGYEQYF. Written as DNA, the CDR3 is TGCAGCGTTCAACCTCGGGCGGGAGGGTACGAGCAGTACTTC. This chain joins TRBV29-1 and TRBJ2-7, with TRBD2 identical over 9 bases. The CDR3 covers 14 residues. J lost 4 bases, V lost 5 bases, and 9 bases had no gene match. CDR1 is SQVTM and CDR2 is ANQGSEA in the germline V gene.

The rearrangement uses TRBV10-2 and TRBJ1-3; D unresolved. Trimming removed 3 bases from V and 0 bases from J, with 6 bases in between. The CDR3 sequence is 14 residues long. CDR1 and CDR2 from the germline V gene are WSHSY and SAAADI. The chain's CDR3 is CASSDRVSGNTIYF. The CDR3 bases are TGCGCCAGCAGTGATCGGGTCTCTGGAAACACCATATATTTT.

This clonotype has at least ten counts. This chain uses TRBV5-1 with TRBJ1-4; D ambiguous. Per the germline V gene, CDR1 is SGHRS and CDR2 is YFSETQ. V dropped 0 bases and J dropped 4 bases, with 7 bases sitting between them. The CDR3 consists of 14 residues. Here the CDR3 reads CASSLGMGNEKLFF. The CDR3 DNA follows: TGCGCCAGCAGCTTGGGGATGGGTAATGAAAAACTGTTTTTT.

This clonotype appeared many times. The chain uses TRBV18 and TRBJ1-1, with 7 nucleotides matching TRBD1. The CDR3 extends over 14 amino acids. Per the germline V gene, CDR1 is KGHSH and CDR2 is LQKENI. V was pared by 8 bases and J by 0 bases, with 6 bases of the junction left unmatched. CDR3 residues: CASSPGQMNTEAFF. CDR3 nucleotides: TGTGCCAGCAGTCCGGGACAGATGAACACTGAAGCTTTCTTT.

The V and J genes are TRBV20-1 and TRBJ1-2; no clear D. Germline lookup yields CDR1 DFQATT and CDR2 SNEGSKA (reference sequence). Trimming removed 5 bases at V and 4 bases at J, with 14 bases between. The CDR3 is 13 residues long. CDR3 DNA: TGCAGTGCTCCGAGGTGGGAGTCCTATGGCTACACCTTC. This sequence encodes CSAPRWESYGYTF.

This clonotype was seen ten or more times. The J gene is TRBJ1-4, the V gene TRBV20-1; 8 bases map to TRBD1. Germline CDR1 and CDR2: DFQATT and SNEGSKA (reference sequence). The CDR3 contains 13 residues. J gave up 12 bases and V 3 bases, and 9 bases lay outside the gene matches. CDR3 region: CSASRTGLSELFF. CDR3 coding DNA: TGCAGTGCTAGCAGGACAGGGTTATCGGAACTGTTTTTT.

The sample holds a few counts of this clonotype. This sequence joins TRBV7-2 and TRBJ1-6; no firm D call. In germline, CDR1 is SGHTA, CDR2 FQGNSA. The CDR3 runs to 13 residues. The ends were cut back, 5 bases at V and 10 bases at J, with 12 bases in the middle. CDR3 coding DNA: TGTGCCAGCAGCCCTCGGACGGGATCACCCCTCCACTTT. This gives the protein CASSPRTGSPLHF.

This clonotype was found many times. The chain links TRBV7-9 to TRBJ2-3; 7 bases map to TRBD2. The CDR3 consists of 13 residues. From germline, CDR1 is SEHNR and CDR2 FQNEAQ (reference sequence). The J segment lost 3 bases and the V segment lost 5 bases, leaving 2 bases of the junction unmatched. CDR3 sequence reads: CASSPGGTDTQYF. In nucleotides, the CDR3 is TGTGCCAGCAGCCCCGGGGGGACAGATACGCAGTATTTT.

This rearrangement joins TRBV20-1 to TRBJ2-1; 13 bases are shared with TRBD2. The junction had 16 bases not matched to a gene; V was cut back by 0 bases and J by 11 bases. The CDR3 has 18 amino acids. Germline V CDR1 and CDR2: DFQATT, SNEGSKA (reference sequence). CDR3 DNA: TGCAGTGCTAGAGATCCCTCAACTACTAGCGGGAGGGCCGATCAGCAGTTCTTC. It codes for CSARDPSTTSGRADQQFF.

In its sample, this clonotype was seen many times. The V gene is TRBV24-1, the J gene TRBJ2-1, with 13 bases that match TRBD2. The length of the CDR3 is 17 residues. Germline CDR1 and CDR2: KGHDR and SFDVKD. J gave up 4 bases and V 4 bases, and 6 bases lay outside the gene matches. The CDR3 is CATSDPTSGGVYNEQFF. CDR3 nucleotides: TGTGCCACCAGTGACCCTACTAGCGGGGGGGTATACAATGAGCAGTTCTTC.

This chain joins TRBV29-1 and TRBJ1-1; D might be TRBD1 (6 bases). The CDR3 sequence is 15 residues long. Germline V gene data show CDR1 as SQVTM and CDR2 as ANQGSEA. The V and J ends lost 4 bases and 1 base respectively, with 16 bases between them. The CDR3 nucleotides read TGCAGCGTTGGGTTTGGTGTGGGACAGAACACTGAAGCTTTCTTT. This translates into CSVGFGVGQNTEAFF.

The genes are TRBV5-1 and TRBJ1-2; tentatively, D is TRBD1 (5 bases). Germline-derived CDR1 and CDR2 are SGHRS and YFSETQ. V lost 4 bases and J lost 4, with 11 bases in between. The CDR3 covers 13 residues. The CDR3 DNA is TGCGCCAGCAGCCCGGGGGACCTCTATGGCTACACCTTC. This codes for CASSPGDLYGYTF.

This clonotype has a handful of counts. CDR3 in amino acids: CASSLVLNEQYF. Here the CDR3 DNA reads TGTGCCAGCAGCTTAGTGTTGAACGAGCAGTACTTC. This rearrangement joins TRBV7-9 to TRBJ2-7, with D hard to call. Trimming left V 1 base short and J 5 bases short, with 6 bases between. CDR3 length: 12 residues. Germline V gives CDR1 SEHNR, CDR2 FQNEAQ (reference sequence).

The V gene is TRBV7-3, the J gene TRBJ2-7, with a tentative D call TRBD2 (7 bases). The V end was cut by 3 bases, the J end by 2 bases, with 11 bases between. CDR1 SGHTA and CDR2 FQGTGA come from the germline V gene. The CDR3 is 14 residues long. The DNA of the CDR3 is TGTGCCAGCAGCTTTGGGGGGGCCCCCTACGAGCAGTACTTC. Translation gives CASSFGGAPYEQYF.

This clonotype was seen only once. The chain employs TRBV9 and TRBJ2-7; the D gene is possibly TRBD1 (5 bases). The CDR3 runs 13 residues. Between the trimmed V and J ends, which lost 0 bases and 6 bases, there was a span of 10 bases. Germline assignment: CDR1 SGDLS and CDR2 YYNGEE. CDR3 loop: CASSVDQGREQYF. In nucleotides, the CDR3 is TGTGCCAGCAGCGTAGACCAGGGCCGCGAGCAGTACTTC.

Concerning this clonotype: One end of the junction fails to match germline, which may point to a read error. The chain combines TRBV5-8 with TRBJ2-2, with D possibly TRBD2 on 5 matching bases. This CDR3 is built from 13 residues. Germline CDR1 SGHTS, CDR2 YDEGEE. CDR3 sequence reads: CASRRTITGEPFF. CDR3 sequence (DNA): TGTGCCAGCAGACGAACAATTACCGGGGAGCCGTTCTTT.

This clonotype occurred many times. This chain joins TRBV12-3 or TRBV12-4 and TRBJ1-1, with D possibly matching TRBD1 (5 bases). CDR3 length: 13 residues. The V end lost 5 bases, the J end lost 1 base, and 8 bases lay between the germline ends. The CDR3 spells CASSLRENTEAFF. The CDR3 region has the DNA TGTGCCAGCAGTCTCAGGGAGAACACTGAAGCTTTCTTT.

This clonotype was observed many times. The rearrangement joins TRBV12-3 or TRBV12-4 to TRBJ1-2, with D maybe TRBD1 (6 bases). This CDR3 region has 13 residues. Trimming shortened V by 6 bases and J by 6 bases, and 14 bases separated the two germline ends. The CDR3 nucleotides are TGTGCCAGCAGGAGGGGGGGGGGGGATGGCTACACCTTC. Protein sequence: CASRRGGGDGYTF.

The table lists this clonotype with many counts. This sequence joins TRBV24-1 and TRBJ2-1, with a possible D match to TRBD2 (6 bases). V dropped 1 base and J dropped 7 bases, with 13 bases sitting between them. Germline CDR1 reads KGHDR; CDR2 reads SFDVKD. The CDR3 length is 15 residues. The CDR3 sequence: CATSDFTGERNEQFF. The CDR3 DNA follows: TGTGCCACCAGTGATTTCACGGGAGAGAGGAATGAGCAGTTCTTC.

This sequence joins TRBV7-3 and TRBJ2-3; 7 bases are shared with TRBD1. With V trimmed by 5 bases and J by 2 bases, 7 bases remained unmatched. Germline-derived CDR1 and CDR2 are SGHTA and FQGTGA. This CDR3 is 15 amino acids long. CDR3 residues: CASSSRDRLTDTQYF. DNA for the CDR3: TGTGCCAGCAGCAGCCGGGACAGACTCACAGATACGCAGTATTTT.

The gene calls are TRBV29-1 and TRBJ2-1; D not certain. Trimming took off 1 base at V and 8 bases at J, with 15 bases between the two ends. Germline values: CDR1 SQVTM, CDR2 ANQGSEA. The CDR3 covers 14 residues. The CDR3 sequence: CSVEGSEGNYEQFF. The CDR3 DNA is TGCAGCGTTGAAGGTAGTGAAGGGAACTATGAGCAGTTCTTC.

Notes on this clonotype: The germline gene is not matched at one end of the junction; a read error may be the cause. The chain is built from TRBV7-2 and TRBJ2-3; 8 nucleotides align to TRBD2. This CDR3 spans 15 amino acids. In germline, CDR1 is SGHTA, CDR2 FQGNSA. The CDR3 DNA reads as TGTGCCAGCGGCCCTTGGACTAGCCGCACAGATACGCAGTACTTT. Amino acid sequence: CASGPWTSRTDTQYF.

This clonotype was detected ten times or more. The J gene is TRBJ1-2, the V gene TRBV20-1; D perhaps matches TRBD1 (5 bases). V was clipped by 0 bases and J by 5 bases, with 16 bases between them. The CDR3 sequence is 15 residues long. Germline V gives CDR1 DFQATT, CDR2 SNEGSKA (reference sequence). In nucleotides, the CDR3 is TGCAGTGCTAGAGACCCGAGTGGGGGAGGGTATGGCTACACCTTC. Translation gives CSARDPSGGGYGYTF.

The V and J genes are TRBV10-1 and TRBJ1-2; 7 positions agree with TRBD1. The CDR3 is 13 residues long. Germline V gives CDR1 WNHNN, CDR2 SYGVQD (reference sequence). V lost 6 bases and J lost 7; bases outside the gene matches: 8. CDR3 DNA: TGCGCCAGCAGGGGTACAGGGGCTTCTGGCTACACCTTC. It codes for CASRGTGASGYTF.